These T cell receptor beta chains were read from a single sample in a study of shared clonotypes between healthy human individuals. Data came from immunoSEQ multiplex PCR; TCRdb stores just in-frame clones and leaves some out. The table lists 850,000 to 1,200,000 clones, approximately 72% of them singletons. The sample comprised memory CD4+ T cells sorted from blood. The receptors were gathered from a man aged 18-30 years in good health. Each CDR3 is given with its conserved first and last residue. A D gene is named only where the DNA matches it firmly. Only part of the rows carry a size: once, few, many, or a class if the clone is expanded.

>.|TRBD2|TRBV27|TRBJ2-2
TGTGCCAGCAGTTTACGAGGGACTAGCGTAAACACCGGGGAGCTGTTTTTT
CASSLRGTSVNTGELFF
>.|.|TRBV5-4|TRBJ2-3
TGTGCCAGCAGCTTGGCCGGGAGAGGAGGCACAGATACGCAGTATTTT
CASSLAGRGGTDTQYF
>.|.|TRBV5-1|TRBJ1-1
TGCGCCAGCAGCTTGGATATGGGGGGGCGGATGGCTGAAGCTTTCTTT
CASSLDMGGRMAEAFF
>.|TRBD1|TRBV7-9|TRBJ2-7
TGTGCCAGCAGCCGGGGGACAGGGACCTCCTACGAGCAGTACTTC
CASSRGTGTSYEQYF
>.|TRBD1|TRBV7-4|TRBJ2-7
TGTGCCAGCAGCCCCCGCAGGGACAGGGGTCCTCTGAGCTCCTACGAGCAGTACTTC
CASSPRRDRGPLSSYEQYF
>.|.|TRBV6-5|TRBJ1-3
TGTGCCAGCAGTTCCCAAAAGGATGGGGCCCACACCATATATTTT
CASSSQKDGAHTIYF
>.|.|TRBV9|TRBJ2-1
TGTGCCAGCAGCGTATGGCCCCAAGGGGGGAATGAGCAGTTCTTC
CASSVWPQGGNEQFF
>.|.|TRBV2|TRBJ1-1
TGTGCCAGCAGCCTTGGGAACACCTTGAACACTGAAGCTTTCTTT
CASSLGNTLNTEAFF
>many|.|TRBV11-2|TRBJ2-1
TGTGCCAGCAGCGTTCATACAGGGAGGGGGTTGCGGAATGAGCAGTTCTTC
CASSVHTGRGLRNEQFF
>.|.|TRBV5-4|TRBJ1-3
TGTGCCAGCAGAGACGCATCGGGAAACACCATATATTTT
CASRDASGNTIYF
>.|TRBD1|TRBV5-1|TRBJ2-5
TGCGCCAGCAGCGGCAGGGGGCAAGAGACCCAGTACTTC
CASSGRGQETQYF
>.|.|TRBV9|TRBJ2-1
TGTGCCAGCAGCGTCGGCGGGACCTACAATGAGCAGTTCTTC
CASSVGGTYNEQFF
>.|.|TRBV18|TRBJ2-5
TGTGCCAGCTCACCACGAGTGGAAGAGACCCAGTACTTC
CASSPRVEETQYF
>few|TRBD1|TRBV6-5|TRBJ2-3
TGTGCCAGCAGTTATTCACAGGGGGAAACAGATACGCAGTATTTT
CASSYSQGETDTQYF
>.|.|TRBV10-3|TRBJ2-1
TGTGCCATCAGTGCGGAAGGGAGTTGGCATGAGCAGTTCTTC
CAISAEGSWHEQFF
>.|.|TRBV6-5|TRBJ2-1
TGTGCCAGCAGTTACTCTGGGGGGCATTGGGATGAGCAGTTCTTC
CASSYSGGHWDEQFF
>.|TRBD1|TRBV7-6|TRBJ2-5
TGTGCCAGCAGCTTAACCGGGACAGACCAAGAGACCCAGTACTTC
CASSLTGTDQETQYF
>.|.|TRBV11-2|TRBJ1-4
TGTGCCAGCAGCCTAGGTACCAGGGGATTGGAAAAACTGTTTTTT
CASSLGTRGLEKLFF
>.|.|TRBV28|TRBJ2-2
TGTGCCAGCAGTACAAAATGGACTTACACCGGGGAGCTGTTTTTT
CASSTKWTYTGELFF
>.|TRBD2|TRBV11-2|TRBJ2-7
TGTGCCAGCAGCCTGGGAGGGGCCCGAGGGTACGAGCAGTACTTC
CASSLGGARGYEQYF
>once|.|TRBV13|TRBJ1-6
TGTGCCAGCAGCACAGGGTCCTATAATTCACCCCTCCACTTT
CASSTGSYNSPLHF
>.|.|TRBV9|TRBJ2-3
TGTGCCAGCAGCGTAGAGGGAAGATTCACAGATACGCAGTATTTT
CASSVEGRFTDTQYF
>.|TRBD1|TRBV6-1|TRBJ2-1
TGTGCCAGCAGTGGAGGGGGACAGCATTACAATGAGCAGTTCTTC
CASSGGGQHYNEQFF
>.|.|TRBV18|TRBJ1-1
TGTGCCAGCTCACCACAGGTCGTTTTGAACACTGAAGCTTTCTTT
CASSPQVVLNTEAFF
>.|.|TRBV12-5|TRBJ2-5
TGTGCTAGTGGTTTGGCCCTGGGGTTGTTGGAGACCCAGTACTTC
CASGLALGLLETQYF
>once|TRBD2|TRBV10-3|TRBJ2-3
TGTGCCATCAGTGGGATAGCGGGGGTCGGCACAGATACGCAGTATTTT
CAISGIAGVGTDTQYF